The rows below give T cell receptor beta chains drawn from one sample of a study of T cell repertoires in ileal Crohn's disease. TCRdb's copy holds only in-frame clones and misses some; the assay was immunoSEQ multiplex PCR. This table holds roughly 29,000 clones, roughly 77% found once. Sequenced: ileal tissue. The receptors were sampled from an adult with Crohn's disease. The conserved cysteine and the conserved F or W are not part of the CDR3 here.

>TRBV5-4|TRBJ2-7
ASSRDGGVYEQY
>TRBV2|TRBJ2-5
ASSDGQGKTQY
>TRBV5-1|TRBJ1-4
ASSRTGDNEKLF
>TRBV7-2|TRBJ1-1
ASSTRQGNTEAF
>TRBV11-3|TRBJ2-5
ASSLDVRGTQY
>TRBV4-1|TRBJ2-3
ASSQEGSGRAGTDTQY
>TRBV27|TRBJ1-1
ASSLTPLNTEAF
>TRBV7-3|TRBJ2-1
ASSFTKALTSGYNEQF
>TRBV6-4|TRBJ2-1
ASSDSDNNEQF
>TRBV5-6|TRBJ1-5
ASSLHRNQPQH
>TRBV11-2|TRBJ1-2
ASSLDTNYGYT
>TRBV7-2|TRBJ1-2
ASSFSGTVASNYGYT
>TRBV5-1|TRBJ2-5
ASSLAGIGETQY
>TRBV6-6|TRBJ2-7
ASSSREPTYEQY
>TRBV19|TRBJ1-1
ASSRDRGAF
>TRBV9|TRBJ2-7
ASSERTGSFYEQY
>TRBV29-1|TRBJ1-1
SVAVLDTEAF
>TRBV5-5|TRBJ1-1
ASSRGQGTEAF
>TRBV19|TRBJ2-3
ASTRTSGVTDTQY
>TRBV14|TRBJ1-2
ASSPHAGAESYGYT
>TRBV13|TRBJ2-5
ASSLGSTGPGETQY
>TRBV27|TRBJ2-7
ASSQSGAYYEQY
>TRBV6-5|TRBJ1-2
ASSTPDRNYGYT
>TRBV30|TRBJ1-5
AWNGQANQPQH
>TRBV4-3|TRBJ1-2
ASSQSTGGAST
>TRBV7-3|TRBJ2-7
ASSLTGQTEQY
>TRBV10-3|TRBJ2-7
AIAGSEGREQY
>TRBV5-1|TRBJ2-1
ASSLDPTSGLSSYNEQF
>TRBV4-1|-
ASSVTSGMDEQY
>TRBV7-2|TRBJ2-7
ASSPSGGYSYEQY
>TRBV7-9|-
ASSLVWAGRGLEQY
>TRBV5-1|TRBJ2-7
ASSLGGGEYEQY
>TRBV5-1|TRBJ2-7
ASSSGSVSAQY
>TRBV7-2|TRBJ1-4
ASKTGTGDEKLF
>TRBV7-2|TRBJ2-5
ASSLVRGSQETQY
>TRBV11-2|TRBJ2-1
ASSFYGENEQF
>TRBV18|TRBJ1-1
ASSPPNWQVNMNTEAF
>TRBV10-2|TRBJ1-1
ASRHTGGGRLEAF
>TRBV5-8|TRBJ1-5
ASSLALGLNQPQH
>TRBV7-2|TRBJ2-7
ASSLGAGARYYEQY